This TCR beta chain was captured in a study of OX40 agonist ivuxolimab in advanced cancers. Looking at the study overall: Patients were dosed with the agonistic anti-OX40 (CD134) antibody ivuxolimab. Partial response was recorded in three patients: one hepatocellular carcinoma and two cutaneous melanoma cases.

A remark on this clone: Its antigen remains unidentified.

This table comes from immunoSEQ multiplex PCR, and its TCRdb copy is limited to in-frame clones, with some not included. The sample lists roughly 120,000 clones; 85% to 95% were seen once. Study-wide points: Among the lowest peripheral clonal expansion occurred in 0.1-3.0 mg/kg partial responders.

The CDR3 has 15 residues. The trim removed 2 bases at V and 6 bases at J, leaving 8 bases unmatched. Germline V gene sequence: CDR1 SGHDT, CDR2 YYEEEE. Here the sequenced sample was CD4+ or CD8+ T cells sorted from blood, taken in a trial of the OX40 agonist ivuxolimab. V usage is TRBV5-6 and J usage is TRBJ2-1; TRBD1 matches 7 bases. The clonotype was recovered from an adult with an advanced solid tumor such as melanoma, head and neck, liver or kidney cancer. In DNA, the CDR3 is TGTGCCAGCAGCTTACTAGGGGGCGTCGGCAATGAGCAGTTCTTC. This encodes CASSLLGGVGNEQFF.